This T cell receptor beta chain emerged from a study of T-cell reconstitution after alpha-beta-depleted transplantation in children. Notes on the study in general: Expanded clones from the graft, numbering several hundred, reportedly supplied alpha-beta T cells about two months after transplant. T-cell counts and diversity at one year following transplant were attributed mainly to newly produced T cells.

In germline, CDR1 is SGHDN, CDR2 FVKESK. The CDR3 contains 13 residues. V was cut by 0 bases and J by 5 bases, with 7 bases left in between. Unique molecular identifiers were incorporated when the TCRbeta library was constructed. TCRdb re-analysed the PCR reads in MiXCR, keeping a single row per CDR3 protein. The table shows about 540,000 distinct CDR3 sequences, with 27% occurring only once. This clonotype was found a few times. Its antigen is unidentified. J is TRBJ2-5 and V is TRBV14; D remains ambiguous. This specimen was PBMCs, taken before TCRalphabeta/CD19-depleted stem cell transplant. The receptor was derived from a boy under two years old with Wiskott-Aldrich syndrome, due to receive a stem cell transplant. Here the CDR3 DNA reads TGTGCCAGCAGCCAAGATTTAGGGGAGACCCAGTACTTC. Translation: CASSQDLGETQYF.